The 5 T cell receptor beta chains below come from one sample, sequenced in a study of PD-L1 blockade in urothelial cancer. Time point denoted: peripheral blood 6 weeks after treatment start. Assay used: immunoSEQ multiplex PCR; TCRdb lists only in-frame clones, some missing. The sample records over 100,000 clones, approximately 90% being singletons. Sequencing used PBMCs, obtained around atezolizumab (anti-PD-L1) treatment. These receptors originate from a man aged 60 to 75 with urothelial cancer.

This clone was observed once. The chain has TRBV19 and TRBJ1-5; 8 nucleotides match TRBD1. Germline V gene data show CDR1 as LNHDA and CDR2 as SQIVND (reference sequence). Trimming at V came to 2 bases and at J to 5 bases, leaving 5 bases not matched to a gene. CDR3 length equals 15 residues. CDR3 in amino acids: CASSIYQGAHQPQHF. DNA of the CDR3: TGTGCCAGTAGTATATATCAGGGGGCACATCAGCCCCAGCATTTT.

This clone was recorded only once. V gene TRBV10-3 combines with J gene TRBJ2-1, with TRBD1 as a possible D gene (5 bases). The CDR3 is 13 residues long. Germline V lookup: CDR1 ENHRY, CDR2 SYGVKD. V gave up 4 bases and J gave up 6 bases, with 10 bases separating them. The CDR3 reads CAISAQGGNEQFF. The CDR3 DNA reads TGTGCCATCAGTGCCCAGGGTGGCAATGAGCAGTTCTTC.

A few counts support this clone. The chain links TRBV27 to TRBJ2-1, with unresolved D. CDR1 and CDR2 (germline): MNHEY, SMNVEV (reference sequence). Between the trimmed V and J ends, which lost 5 bases and 0 bases, there was a span of 8 bases. This CDR3 spans 14 amino acids. CDR3 nucleotide sequence: TGTGCCAGCAGTCCCCTGAGCTCCTACAATGAGCAGTTCTTC. It codes for CASSPLSSYNEQFF.

The chain links TRBV28 to TRBJ2-7; 7 bases are shared with TRBD1. Losses at the gene ends were 7 bases for V and 2 bases for J; bases not matched to a gene: 8. CDR1 is MDHEN and CDR2 is SYDVKM in the germline V gene. This CDR3 has 14 residues. The CDR3 loop reads CASTVGQVTYEQYF. The DNA for the CDR3 is TGTGCCAGCACCGTTGGACAGGTTACCTACGAGCAGTACTTC.

This sequence joins TRBV11-2 and TRBJ1-3; no firm D call. The germline gives CDR1 SGHAT, CDR2 FQNNGV. This CDR3 comprises 14 residues. Between the trimmed V and J ends, which lost 1 base and 0 bases, there was a span of 4 bases. The CDR3 loop is CASSLAVSGNTIYF. Written as DNA, the CDR3 is TGTGCCAGCAGCTTAGCAGTCTCTGGAAACACCATATATTTT. Filled out from reference TRBV11-2 and TRBJ1-3, the complete variable domain reads EAGVAQSPRYKIIEKRQSVAFWCNPISGHATLYWYQQILGQGPKLLIQFQNNGVVDDSQLPKDRFSAERLKGVDSTLKIQPAKLEDSAVYLCASSLAVSGNTIYFGEGSWLTVV.